This T cell receptor (beta chain) originates from a study of blood T cell repertoires in COVID-19. About the research overall: COVID-19 samples, acute and convalescent, were from the United States, Italy and Spain. PBMCs, B-cell-depleted T cells, or T cells were the source of the cDNA or gDNA that made up the material.

Original analysis: Scientists estimated how many nucleated cells there were by amplifying reference gene primers. Assay used: immunoSEQ multiplex PCR; TCRdb lists only in-frame clones, some missing. D and trimming were read from the DNA, whereas the V and J calls and clone size are those reported in that table. The data hold fewer than 90,000 clones, with just over 85% observed a single time. The length of the CDR3 is 14 residues. The V end was cut by 3 bases, the J end by 3 bases, with 8 bases between. Germline lookup yields CDR1 ENHRY and CDR2 SYGVKD. The chain recombines TRBV10-3 with TRBJ2-2; tentatively, D is TRBD1 (6 bases). Sample: peripheral blood. The sequence derives from a woman older than 75 with active or convalescent COVID-19. CDR3: CAISETGYTGELFF. The CDR3 DNA is TGTGCCATCAGTGAAACAGGGTACACCGGGGAGCTGTTTTTT.